Described below is a single T cell receptor beta chain sequence and its context. No cognate antigen has been identified for it. It has no much larger one-base neighbor in the sample; base qualities were not kept. TCRbeta CDR3 regions were amplified from genomic DNA using the immunoSEQ Assay, a bias-controlled multiplex PCR. Processing in the source paper ran as follows. The number of nucleated cells in each sample was estimated by amplification of reference gene primers within the assay. Sequence reads were collapsed and filtered to measure the absolute abundance of every unique TCRbeta CDR3 rearrangement. For each sample, productive Simpson clonality was calculated as the square root of Simpson's diversity index over productive rearrangements. This is the immuneACCESS table as TCRdb keeps it, with only in-frame sequences that have V and J called. A part of the clones is gone; compared with another copy, unresolved V genes explain less than half, and the rest is unexplained. V, J and clone size derive from that table, while D and trimming were established from the DNA sequence. Across this sample there are more than 100,000 clones, with more than 75% seen only once. The top ten clonotypes cover more than 2% of the sample.

V loses 6 bases, J loses 4 bases, and the germline ends lie 15 bases apart. CDR1 KGHSH and CDR2 LQKENI were looked up in the germline V gene. Reading from cysteine to phenylalanine, the CDR3 counts 14 amino acids. Of the read, only the CDR3 DNA is kept; its 42 bases are in frame from base 1. This entry belongs to a study of blood T cell repertoires in COVID-19 (dated by TCRdb to the early 2020s). At the level of the whole study: Samples covering the acute and convalescent phases of COVID-19 were provided by collaborators in the United States, Italy and Spain. The dataset comprised deeply sampled blood TCRbeta repertoires from subjects exposed to, actively infected with, or recovered from COVID-19. A de-identified subject ID, COVID-19 status, age in years and sex were almost always included in the sample metadata. The prospective study material was composed of cDNA or gDNA derived from T cells, B-cell-depleted T cells, or PBMCs. The samples were drawn from the first 160 participants of the ongoing ImmuneRACE study and from 1,254 subjects provided by 6 global collaborators. HLA class I and class II types, where available, came from metadata supplied by the sample provider rather than from assay-based typing. The repertoires were released in a freely available public database intended as a resource for research on the immune response to SARS-CoV-2. What the authors observed across the whole study: The quantity of clinical and demographic metadata differed by source and by participant and was supplied without curation.

The collaborating institutions used their own protocols to collect whole blood in K2EDTA tubes. Collaborator samples were shipped for TCRbeta analysis as frozen whole blood, isolated PBMCs, or DNA extracted from either sample type. The material sequenced was peripheral blood. The TCR was taken from a man aged 65 to 85 with active COVID-19. The chain employs TRBV18 and TRBJ1-2; the D segment cannot be called with confidence. Here the CDR3 is given as CASSPSGLGYGYTF. The nucleotides read TGTGCCAGCTCCCCTTCGGGGTTAGGCTATGGCTACACCTTC.